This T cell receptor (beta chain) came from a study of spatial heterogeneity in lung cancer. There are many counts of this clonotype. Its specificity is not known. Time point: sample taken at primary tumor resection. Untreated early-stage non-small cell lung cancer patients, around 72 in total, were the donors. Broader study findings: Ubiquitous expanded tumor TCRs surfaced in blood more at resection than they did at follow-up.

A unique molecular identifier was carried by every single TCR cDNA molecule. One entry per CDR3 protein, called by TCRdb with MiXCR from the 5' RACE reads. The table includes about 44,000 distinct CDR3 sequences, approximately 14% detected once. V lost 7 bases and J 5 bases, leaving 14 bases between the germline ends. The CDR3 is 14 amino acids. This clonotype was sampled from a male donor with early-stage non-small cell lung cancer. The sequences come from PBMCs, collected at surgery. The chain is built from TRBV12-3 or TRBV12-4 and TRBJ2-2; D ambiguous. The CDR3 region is CASIPTPPTGELFF. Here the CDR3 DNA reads TGTGCCAGCATCCCGACTCCCCCGACCGGGGAGCTGTTTTTT.